Shown below are 26 T cell receptor beta chains from a single sample sequenced in a study of T-cell reconstitution after alpha-beta-depleted transplantation in children. The library targeted TCRbeta and was prepared with unique molecular identifiers. TCRdb independently ran MiXCR on the PCR reads; one entry per CDR3 protein. The sample holds around 680,000 distinct CDR3 sequences, 16% seen once. The material was PBMCs from the stem cell graft donor, obtained from the stem cell graft. The source is a human donor who donated a stem cell graft to a child with acute myeloid leukemia.

This clonotype was seen many times. The genes are TRBV6-2 or TRBV6-3 and TRBJ2-1; D remains unclear. Per germline, CDR1 MNHEY and CDR2 SVGEGT. The CDR3 sequence is 12 residues long. Trimming cost V 1 base and J 7 bases, with 5 bases left between them. CDR3 sequence (DNA): TGTGCCAGCAGTTACTGGGAAAATGAGCAGTTCTTC. It codes for CASSYWENEQFF.

The chain combines TRBV7-9 with TRBJ1-4; 7 bases are a match to TRBD1. The CDR3 runs to 12 residues. Germline V lookup: CDR1 SEHNR, CDR2 FQNEAQ (reference sequence). V shed 10 bases, J shed 3 bases, and the junction held 2 bases outside the gene matches. The CDR3 bases are TGTGCCACAGGGGGGCCTAATGAAAAACTGTTTTTT. Translated: CATGGPNEKLFF. The full variable domain, completed using reference TRBV7-9 and TRBJ1-4, is DTGVSQNPRHKITKRGQNVTFRCDPISEHNRLYWYRQTLGQGPEFLTYFQNEAQLEKSRLLSDRFSAERPKGSFSTLEIQRTEQGDSAMYLCATGGPNEKLFFGSGTQLSVL.

This clonotype has more than one count but fewer than ten. The chain couples TRBV6-5 to TRBJ1-6; D unresolved. This CDR3 spans 13 amino acids. Deletions cut 0 bases from V and 9 bases from J, with 6 bases between. The germline V gene has CDR1 MNHEY and CDR2 SVGAGI. CDR3: CASSYSNPSPLHF. For the CDR3, the DNA is TGTGCCAGCAGTTACTCAAACCCTTCACCCCTCCACTTT.

This clonotype has a count of ten or more. The rearrangement uses TRBV29-1 and TRBJ2-7; no clear D. CDR1 and CDR2 from the germline V gene are SQVTM and ANQGSEA. V was shortened by 6 bases and J by 2 bases, with 11 bases between the two germline ends. The length of the CDR3 is 12 residues. The CDR3 sequence is CSVAQHPYEQYF. The CDR3 region has the DNA TGCAGCGTCGCACAGCATCCCTACGAGCAGTACTTC.

The table lists this clonotype with a few counts. The chain joins TRBV20-1 to TRBJ2-7; D is uncertain. V was shortened by 2 bases and J by 6 bases, with 11 bases between the two germline ends. Germline CDR1 DFQATT, CDR2 SNEGSKA (reference sequence). The CDR3 has 12 amino acids. For the CDR3, the DNA is TGCAGTGCTAGAAAAAGGGAAGGCGAGCAGTACGTC. Encoded protein: CSARKREGEQYV.

V usage is TRBV6-1 and J usage is TRBJ2-7; D is perhaps TRBD2 (5 bases). This CDR3 spans 14 amino acids. Trimming pared 5 bases from V and 6 bases from J, leaving 17 bases between. CDR1 MNHNS and CDR2 SASEGT come from the germline V gene. The DNA for the CDR3 is TGTGCCAGCAGTCGAGGGATCACTGCGGGCGAGCAGTACTTC. Translating it yields CASSRGITAGEQYF.

The rearrangement links TRBV20-1 to TRBJ2-3; 12 bases agree with TRBD2. The CDR3 spans 15 residues. Germline V gives CDR1 DFQATT, CDR2 SNEGSKA (reference sequence). After removal of 4 bases from V and 2 bases from J, the junction contained 4 bases not matched to a gene. CDR3 sequence (DNA): TGCAGTGCTACCGGACTAGCGGGATACACAGATACGCAGTATTTT. Its translation: CSATGLAGYTDTQYF.

V usage is TRBV12-3 or TRBV12-4 and J usage is TRBJ2-7; D call uncertain. Trimming removed 6 bases at V and 6 bases at J, with 15 bases between. The CDR3 has 13 residues. The CDR3 loop reads CASSQGSISEQYF. In nucleotides, the CDR3 is TGTGCCAGCAGCCAAGGGTCTATATCCGAGCAGTACTTC.

This chain links TRBV7-9 with TRBJ2-1, with a weak D call TRBD2 (5 bases). In germline, CDR1 is SEHNR, CDR2 FQNEAQ (reference sequence). Deletions cut 3 bases from V and 3 bases from J, with 12 bases between. CDR3 length equals 15 residues. CDR3 nucleotide sequence: TGTGCCAGCAGCTTTGCCGGGGTGGGCTACAATGAGCAGTTCTTC. Protein: CASSFAGVGYNEQFF.

V and J are TRBV9 and TRBJ2-1; TRBD1 matches at 10 bases. From germline, CDR1 is SGDLS and CDR2 YYNGEE. CDR3 length: 17 amino acids. J gave up 10 bases and V 0 bases, and 13 bases lay outside the gene matches. In DNA form, the CDR3 reads TGTGCCAGCAGCGTAGCCCGACAGGGGGCAAATTCGGGGGAGCAGTTCTTC. As protein: CASSVARQGANSGEQFF.

The table lists this clonotype with a few counts. This sequence joins TRBV7-6 and TRBJ2-1, with a weak D call TRBD1 (6 bases). V was pared by 5 bases and J by 7 bases, with 12 bases between. The CDR3 totals 13 residues. Germline CDR1 reads SGHVS; CDR2 reads FNYEAQ. CDR3 amino acids: CASSPQGLNEQFF. CDR3 in DNA: TGTGCCAGCAGCCCACAGGGCCTGAATGAGCAGTTCTTC.

For this clonotype: Being one base from a much bigger clone, this may be a read error. The CDR3 region is CATSTRDREGYEQHF. CDR3 in DNA: TGTGCCACCAGCACTCGGGACAGGGAAGGATACGAGCAGCACTTC. J is TRBJ2-7 and V is TRBV15; 9 bases map to TRBD1. CDR1 is LNHNV, CDR2 YYDKDF, per germline (reference sequence). This CDR3 contains 15 residues.

In its sample, this clonotype was seen many times. The chain couples TRBV7-8 to TRBJ1-2; D is uncertain. Germline V gene lookup returns CDR1 SGHVS and CDR2 FQNEAQ. Trimming stripped 3 bases from V and 0 bases from J, with 8 bases between. This CDR3 contains 14 residues. The CDR3 DNA sequence: TGTGCCAGCAGCTTGACCCCCGCTAACTATGGCTACACCTTC. This gives the protein CASSLTPANYGYTF. Combining the CDR3 with reference TRBV7-8 and TRBJ1-2 gives the whole variable domain GAGVSQSPRYKVAKRGQDVALRCDPISGHVSLFWYQQALGQGPEFLTYFQNEAQLDKSGLPSDRFFAERPEGSVSTLKIQRTQQEDSAVYLCASSLTPANYGYTFGSGTRLTVV.

This clonotype was counted ten times or more. The J gene is TRBJ2-2, the V gene TRBV20-1, with 7 bases fitting TRBD1. Germline CDR1 is DFQATT and CDR2 is SNEGSKA (reference sequence). The V segment lost 5 bases and the J segment 0 bases; nucleotides outside the gene matches: 3. The CDR3 runs to 14 residues. CDR3 residues: CSAYRGANTGELFF. The DNA of the CDR3 is TGCAGTGCTTACAGGGGCGCGAACACCGGGGAGCTGTTTTTT.

This clonotype appeared a few times. DNA of the CDR3: TGTGCCAGCAGCTTAGCCGGAATTGCGCAGTATTTT. Translated, it gives CASSLAGIAQYF. The chain couples TRBV7-2 to TRBJ2-3; D is unresolved. This CDR3 has 12 amino acids. Trimming pared 0 bases from V and 10 bases from J, leaving 8 bases between. Germline CDR1 SGHTA, CDR2 FQGNSA.

This clonotype was picked up many times. The rearrangement links TRBV29-1 to TRBJ2-3; 9 bases fit TRBD1. The V and J ends lost 5 bases and 4 bases, in that order; junction bases with no gene match: 7. The CDR3 runs 14 residues. The germline V gene has CDR1 SQVTM and CDR2 ANQGSEA. The CDR3 loop reads CSVSGQGRSDTQYF. CDR3 nucleotides: TGCAGCGTTTCCGGACAGGGGCGATCAGATACGCAGTATTTT.

The gene calls are TRBV25-1 and TRBJ2-3; 8 nucleotides line up with TRBD1. J lost 4 bases, V lost 5 bases, and 8 bases had no gene match. Per germline, CDR1 MGHDK and CDR2 SYGVNS. The CDR3 sequence is 15 residues long. CDR3 nucleotides: TGTGCCAGCAGTCGGACAGGGAAGACTTCAGATACGCAGTATTTT. Its translation: CASSRTGKTSDTQYF.

This chain links TRBV5-1 with TRBJ2-2; TRBD1 agrees at 7 bases. This CDR3 contains 17 residues. CDR1 and CDR2 (germline): SGHRS, YFSETQ. V lost 4 bases and J lost 1; bases outside the gene matches: 10. CDR3 nucleotide sequence: TGCGCCAGCAGCACCACCCCGGGACAGAGGAACACCGGGGAGCTGTTTTTT. Residues: CASSTTPGQRNTGELFF.

This clonotype showed up many times. The chain joins TRBV7-2 to TRBJ1-1; D is uncertain. V lost 1 base to trimming and J lost 5 bases, with 11 bases between them. CDR3 length: 14 residues. Germline V CDR1 and CDR2: SGHTA, FQGNSA. The CDR3 sequence: CASSLEAMRTEAFF. For the CDR3, the DNA is TGTGCCAGCAGCTTAGAGGCGATGAGGACTGAAGCTTTCTTT.

This clonotype was seen ten or more times. Here the CDR3 reads CSLIRDNYNEQFF. In DNA, the CDR3 is TGCAGCCTTATCCGGGACAACTACAATGAGCAGTTCTTC. The genes are TRBV29-1 and TRBJ2-1, with D possibly being TRBD1 (6 bases). The CDR3 length is 13 residues. In germline, CDR1 is SQVTM, CDR2 ANQGSEA. V was shortened by 8 bases and J by 3 bases, with 14 bases between the two germline ends.

The V gene is TRBV11-2, the J gene TRBJ2-5; the D gene is possibly TRBD1 (5 bases). The V and J ends lost 5 bases and 2 bases respectively, with 12 bases between them. The germline V gene has CDR1 SGHAT and CDR2 FQNNGV. CDR3 length equals 14 residues. This CDR3 is CASSTDRFQETQYF. Here the CDR3 DNA reads TGTGCCAGCAGCACCGACAGATTTCAAGAGACCCAGTACTTC. Filled out from reference TRBV11-2 and TRBJ2-5, the complete variable domain reads EAGVAQSPRYKIIEKRQSVAFWCNPISGHATLYWYQQILGQGPKLLIQFQNNGVVDDSQLPKDRFSAERLKGVDSTLKIQPAKLEDSAVYLCASSTDRFQETQYFGPGTRLLVL.

V gene TRBV20-1 combines with J gene TRBJ2-2; TRBD1 matches 7 bases. J was trimmed by 2 bases and V by 5 bases; bases with no gene match: 8. The CDR3 length is 15 residues. Germline V gene lookup returns CDR1 DFQATT and CDR2 SNEGSKA (reference sequence). CDR3 amino acids: CSALRNRGNTGELFF. The CDR3 region has the DNA TGCAGTGCTCTTAGGAACAGGGGTAACACCGGGGAGCTGTTTTTT.

In this sample, this clonotype turned up a few times. The DNA for the CDR3 is TGTGCCAGCAGCTCCTATGGCTACACCTTC. Its protein product is CASSSYGYTF. J is TRBJ1-2 and V is TRBV7-9; D not certain. This CDR3 has 10 residues. V was pared by 4 bases and J by 4 bases, with 1 base between. Germline CDR1 reads SEHNR; CDR2 reads FQNEAQ (reference sequence).

This clonotype was found many times. The rearrangement joins TRBV20-1 to TRBJ1-5, with TRBD1 matching 7 bases. Germline V lookup: CDR1 DFQATT, CDR2 SNEGSKA (reference sequence). The V segment lost 3 bases and the J segment 2 bases; nucleotides outside the gene matches: 4. The CDR3 consists of 14 residues. CDR3 bases: TGCAGTGCTAGGGTAGACAGGGGCAATCAGCCCCAGCATTTT. Translated, it gives CSARVDRGNQPQHF.

This clonotype has a count of ten or more. The chain joins TRBV6-6 to TRBJ1-1; 7 bases map to TRBD1. Germline CDR1 and CDR2: MNHNY and SVGAGI (reference sequence). After removal of 9 bases from V and 8 bases from J, the junction contained 9 bases not matched to a gene. This CDR3 is built from 12 residues. CDR3 nucleotide sequence: TGTGCCAGTTCGGGACAGTTACCCGAAGCTTTCTTT. The encoded protein is CASSGQLPEAFF.

The V call is TRBV7-7, the J call TRBJ2-1, with 9 bases identical to TRBD2. V lost 4 bases and J lost 7; bases outside the gene matches: 5. The V gene's germline CDR1 is SSHAT and CDR2 FNYEAQ (reference sequence). This CDR3 contains 14 residues. The CDR3 DNA reads as TGTGCCAGCAGCTCCGTAGCGGGGGTTAATGAGCAGTTCTTC. Amino acids: CASSSVAGVNEQFF.